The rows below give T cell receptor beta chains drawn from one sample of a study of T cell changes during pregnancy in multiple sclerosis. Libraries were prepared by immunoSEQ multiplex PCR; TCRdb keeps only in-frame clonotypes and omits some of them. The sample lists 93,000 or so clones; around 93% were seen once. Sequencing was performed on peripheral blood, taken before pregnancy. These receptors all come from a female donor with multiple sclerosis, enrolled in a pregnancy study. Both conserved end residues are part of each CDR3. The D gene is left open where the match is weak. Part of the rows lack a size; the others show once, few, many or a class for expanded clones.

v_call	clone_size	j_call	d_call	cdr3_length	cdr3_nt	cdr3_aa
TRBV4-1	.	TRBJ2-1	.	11	TGCGCCAGCAGTGGGGCAATTGAGCAGTTCTTC	CASSGAIEQFF
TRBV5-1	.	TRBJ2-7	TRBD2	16	TGCGCCAGCAGCCCGGGACTAGCGGGAGCAGCCTACGAGCAGTACTTC	CASSPGLAGAAYEQYF
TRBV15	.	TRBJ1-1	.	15	TGTGCCACCAGCAGAGATAACAGCATGAACACTGAAGCTTTCTTT	CATSRDNSMNTEAFF
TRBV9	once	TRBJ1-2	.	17	TGTGCCAGCAGCGCAACGCTGAGCCGACGGGGTAACTATGGCTACACCTTC	CASSATLSRRGNYGYTF
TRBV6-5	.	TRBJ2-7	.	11	TGTGCCAGCAGTTCCCCTTTCGAGCAGTACTTC	CASSSPFEQYF
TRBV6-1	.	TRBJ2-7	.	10	TGTGCCAGCAGTGAATACGAGCAGTACTTC	CASSEYEQYF
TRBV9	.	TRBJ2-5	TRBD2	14	TGTGCCAGCGGGGAGGGAGCTCCCGTGGAGACCCAGTACTTC	CASGEGAPVETQYF
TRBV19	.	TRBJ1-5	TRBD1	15	TGTGCCAGTAGTATGGTTCGGAGAGGGGGCCAGCCCCAGCATTTT	CASSMVRRGGQPQHF
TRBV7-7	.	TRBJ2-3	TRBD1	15	TGTGCCAGCAGCCTCAGGGACAGTAGCACAGATACGCAGTATTTT	CASSLRDSSTDTQYF
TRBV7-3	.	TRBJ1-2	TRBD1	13	TGTGCCAGTGGACAGGGGTTTGGCTATGGCTACACCTTC	CASGQGFGYGYTF
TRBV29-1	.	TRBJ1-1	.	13	TGCAGCGTCGTGTCGGGTCCCCGGACTGAAGCTTTCTTT	CSVVSGPRTEAFF
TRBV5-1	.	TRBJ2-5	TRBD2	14	TGCGCCAGCAGTTGGGGCCTAGCGGGAGAGACCCAGTACTTC	CASSWGLAGETQYF
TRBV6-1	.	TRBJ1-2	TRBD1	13	TGTGCCAGCAGTCTCGGGACAGTCGATTACTACACCTTC	CASSLGTVDYYTF
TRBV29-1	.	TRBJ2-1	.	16	TGCAGCGTTGAAGAACCAGCGGTAAGCTCCTACAATGAGCAGTTCTTC	CSVEEPAVSSYNEQFF
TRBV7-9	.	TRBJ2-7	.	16	TGTGCCAGCAGCTTAGGAGCTGGGGCCATCCTGTACGAGCAGTACTTC	CASSLGAGAILYEQYF
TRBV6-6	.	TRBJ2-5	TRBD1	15	TGTGCCAGCAGTTCCGGGACAGGGTCGGGGGAGACCCAGTACTTC	CASSSGTGSGETQYF
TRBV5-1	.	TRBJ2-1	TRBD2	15	TGCGCCAGCAGCTTCCAAGCGGGGATAAACAATGAGCAGTTCTTC	CASSFQAGINNEQFF
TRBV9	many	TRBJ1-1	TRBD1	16	TGTGCCAGCAGCGTAGATTACAGGGGGCTTTTCACTGAAGCTTTCTTT	CASSVDYRGLFTEAFF
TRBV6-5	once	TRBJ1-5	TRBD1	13	TGTGCCAGCAGGGGGGACAGAAATCAGCCCCAGCATTTT	CASRGDRNQPQHF
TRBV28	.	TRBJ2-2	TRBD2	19	TGTGCCAGCAGTTTATTGTCGGCTAGCGGGAGGGCTCACGTCGGGGAGCTGTTTTTT	CASSLLSASGRAHVGELFF
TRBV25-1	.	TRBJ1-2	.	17	TGTGCCAGCAGTGGTGCGGTTGGCAGCTCCGCGGACTATGGCTACACCTTC	CASSGAVGSSADYGYTF
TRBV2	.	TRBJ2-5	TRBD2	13	TGTGCCAGTTCCGGGACTAGGCAAGAGACCCAGTACTTC	CASSGTRQETQYF
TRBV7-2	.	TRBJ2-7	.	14	TGTGCCAGCAGGGCCGGGACGGGAGCTAGGGAGCAGTACTTC	CASRAGTGAREQYF
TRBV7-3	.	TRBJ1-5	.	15	TGTGCCAGCAGCTTGGAGAAGGTTAGCAATCAGCCCCAGCATTTT	CASSLEKVSNQPQHF
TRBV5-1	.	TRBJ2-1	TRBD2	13	TGCGCCAGCAGCGACGGGAGGGTTAATGAGCAGTTCTTC	CASSDGRVNEQFF
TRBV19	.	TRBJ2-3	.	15	TGTGCCAGTACCTGGGGGCTAGCCGACACAGATACGCAGTATTTT	CASTWGLADTDTQYF
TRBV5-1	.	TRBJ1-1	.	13	TGCGCCGCCAAGGCGGGGTTGAACACTGAAGCTTTCTTT	CAAKAGLNTEAFF
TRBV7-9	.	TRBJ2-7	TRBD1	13	TGTGCCAGCAGATCCCGGGACAGCCACGAGCAGTACTTC	CASRSRDSHEQYF
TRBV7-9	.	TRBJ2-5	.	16	TGTGCCAGCAGCTTAGGGTCAGGACACCGTCGAGAGACCCAGTACTTC	CASSLGSGHRRETQYF
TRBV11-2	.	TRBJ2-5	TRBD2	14	TGTGCCAGCAGCCAGGGACTAGCGGGAGAGACCCAGTACTTC	CASSQGLAGETQYF
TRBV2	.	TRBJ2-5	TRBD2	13	TGTGCCAGCCCGGGGGGGGTACAAGAGACCCAGTACTTC	CASPGGVQETQYF
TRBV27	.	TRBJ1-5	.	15	TGTGCCAGCAGGTCACAGGGTATAAGCAATCAGCCCCAGCATTTT	CASRSQGISNQPQHF
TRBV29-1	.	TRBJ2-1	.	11	TGCAGCGTTGAAGTTAGCGTTGAGCAGTTCTTC	CSVEVSVEQFF
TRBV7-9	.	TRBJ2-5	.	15	TGTGCCAGCAGCTCATTGCGGGACCTCCAAGAGACCCAGTACTTC	CASSSLRDLQETQYF
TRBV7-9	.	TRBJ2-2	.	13	TGTGCCAGCACCCCCCGGAACACCGGGGAGCTGTTTTTT	CASTPRNTGELFF
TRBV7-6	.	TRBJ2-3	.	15	TGTGCCAGCAGCTTAGGTCTAGCTCCCACAGATACGCAGTATTTT	CASSLGLAPTDTQYF
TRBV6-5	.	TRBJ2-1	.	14	TGTGCCAGCAGGGCCGGGACTTCCATCAATGAGCAGTTCTTC	CASRAGTSINEQFF
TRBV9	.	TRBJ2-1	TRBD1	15	TGTGCCAGCAGCGTAGCAGGGACAGGGGACAATGAGCAGTTCTTC	CASSVAGTGDNEQFF
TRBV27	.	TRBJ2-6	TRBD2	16	TGTGCCAGCAGAGAGGGCGGGAGTCTTGGGGCCAACGTCCTGACTTTC	CASREGGSLGANVLTF
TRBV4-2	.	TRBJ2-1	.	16	TGTGCCAGCAGCAAGAGGGCAGATACGGGCTTTGATGAGCAGTTCTTC	CASSKRADTGFDEQFF
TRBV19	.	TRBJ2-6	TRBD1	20	TGTGCCAGTAGTGTTGGTATCCGGACAGGGGGGACCTCTGGGGCCAACGTCCTGACTTTC	CASSVGIRTGGTSGANVLTF
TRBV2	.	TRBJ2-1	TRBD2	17	TGTGCCAGCAGTGCCCTGGATGGTAGCGGGATATACAATGAGCAGTTCTTC	CASSALDGSGIYNEQFF
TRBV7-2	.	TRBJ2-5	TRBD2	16	TGTGCCAGCAGCATAATTAGCGGGGGGGCCCGAGAGACCCAGTACTTC	CASSIISGGARETQYF
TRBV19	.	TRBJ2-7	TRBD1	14	TGTGCCAGTAGTATCTTGACAGGGAATTACGAGCAGTACTTC	CASSILTGNYEQYF
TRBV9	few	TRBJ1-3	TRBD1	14	TGTGCCAGCAGCACAGGGGGCGCTGGAAACACCATATATTTT	CASSTGGAGNTIYF
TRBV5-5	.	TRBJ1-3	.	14	TGTGCCAGCAGCTTGGCTGGCGGTGGAAACACCATATATTTT	CASSLAGGGNTIYF
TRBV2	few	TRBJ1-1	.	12	TGTGCCAGCAGGGGGGGGCCCACTGAAGCTTTCTTT	CASRGGPTEAFF